The sequence of this T cell receptor beta chain was determined in a study of T cell responses to AZD1222 COVID-19 vaccine. The wider study: Analysis merged second doses at about 4 or about 12 weeks. Points from the study as a whole: Donors, mostly white British, included more females; clonal diversity was possibly underestimated. Two AZD1222 administrations were followed by greater Spike-specific TCR breadth and depth.

Deletions cut 10 bases from V and 6 bases from J, with 9 bases between. CDR1 and CDR2 from the germline V gene are MNHEY and SVGAGI. CDR3 size: 10 residues. Profiling relied on immunoSEQ multiplex PCR, and the TCRdb table lists in-frame clones only, not all of them. The data contain fewer than 200,000 clones, 80% to 90% of them seen just once; the ten biggest clones take up 6.1%. Note on this clone: Its specificity is not known.

This sequence was found in an adult in good health. This specimen was peripheral blood, taken on day 0 of AZD1222 vaccination. The J gene is TRBJ1-1, the V gene TRBV6-5; the D is unclear. The CDR3 DNA sequence: TGTGCCACGGGGTCCCCTGAAGCTTTCTTT. It encodes CATGSPEAFF.